This T cell receptor (beta chain) was captured by sequencing in a study of cytomegalovirus exposure and HLA in healthy donors. Overall study results and limits: Rare TCR sequences dominated, though some public TCRs recurred in many donors. Within the data, a cluster of highly shared sequence variants was likely a sequencing artifact.

Trimming cost V 2 bases and J 8 bases, with 12 bases left between them. There are 12 residues in the CDR3. Germline assignment: CDR1 GTSNPN and CDR2 SVGIG (reference sequence). PCR involved 60 Vbeta and 13 Jbeta primers. Profiled with immunoSEQ multiplex PCR; TCRdb holds only in-frame clones, not every one. The repertoire holds 150,000 to 200,000 clones, with around 80% as singletons. Note on this clone: Its matching antigen is unknown.

Sequenced: PBMCs. The clonotype comes from a woman aged 45-65 years in good health and CMV-seropositive. The chain uses TRBV30 and TRBJ1-1, with unresolved D. The CDR3 protein is CAWSREDREAFF. The DNA for the CDR3 is TGTGCCTGGAGTAGAGAGGATCGGGAAGCTTTCTTT.